The sequence of this T cell receptor (beta chain) was determined in a study of T cells in Graves' hyperthyroidism and ophthalmopathy. Researchers barred patients who had uncontrolled infection, other autoimmune disease, pregnancy or lactation. With respect to this clonotype: Its antigen remains unidentified.

The TCR beta CDR3 regions underwent amplification using RNA transcripts as the source. The TCR CDR3 was amplified in a first-round RT-PCR using the HTBI primer set. TCRdb reprocessed the multiplex PCR reads via MiXCR and lists one record per CDR3 protein. The repertoire holds over 700,000 distinct CDR3 sequences, with over 35% as singletons. Study results and limitations: Ophthalmopathy got predicted by the model a median approximately 6.4 months before its onset. Expanded thyroid clonotypes (above 0.001) were mostly also found in blood.

V trimming: 8 bases; J trimming: 1 base; junction bases outside the gene matches: 3. CDR1 SNHLY and CDR2 FYNNEI come from the germline V gene. The length of the CDR3 is 15 residues. This receptor was identified in a woman between 40 and 55 years old with Graves' hyperthyroidism. The specimen sequenced was blood. The J gene is TRBJ2-5, the V gene TRBV2, with TRBD2 matching 14 bases. The CDR3 loop reads CASGGLAGAQETQYF. The CDR3 DNA reads as TGTGCCAGCGGGGGACTAGCGGGAGCCCAAGAGACCCAGTACTTC. The complete variable domain, with remaining parts taken from reference TRBV2 and TRBJ2-5, reads EPEVTQTPSHQVTQMGQEVILRCVPISNHLYFYWYRQILGQKVEFLVSFYNNEISEKSEIFDDQFSVERPDGSNFTLKIRSTKLEDSAMYFCASGGLAGAQETQYFGPGTRLLVL.